This T cell receptor (beta chain) was retrieved from a study of T cells in Graves' hyperthyroidism and ophthalmopathy. The junction had 11 bases not matched to a gene; V was cut back by 10 bases and J by 6 bases. CDR3 length equals 14 residues. Regarding the study as a whole: In validation, the model predicted ophthalmopathy. These predictions came a median roughly 7.1 months before onset.

The diagnostic basis comprised clinical symptoms, serum thyroxine and TRAb, thyroid ultrasound and orbital computed tomography. As for this clonotype: Its target is unknown.

Researchers amplified the TCR beta CDR3 regions from RNA transcripts. An initial round of RT-PCR targeting the TCR CDR3 relied on the HTBI primer set. One entry per CDR3 protein, called by TCRdb with MiXCR from the multiplex PCR reads. Counted here are around 400,000 distinct CDR3 sequences, approximately 25% occurring once; the ten biggest clones make up more than 60%. Sequenced sample: blood. This TCR derives from a man aged 45-65 years with Graves' hyperthyroidism. V is TRBV12-3 or TRBV12-4 and J is TRBJ2-2; 7 nucleotides agree with TRBD2. Written as DNA, the CDR3 is TGTGCCACCAGACCAGCGGGAAGTCCCGGGGAGCTGTTTTTT. Protein product: CATRPAGSPGELFF.